Below are 7 T cell receptor beta chains sequenced from a single sample in a study of T-cell reconstitution after alpha-beta-depleted transplantation in children. As it was prepared, the TCRbeta library received unique molecular identifiers. TCRdb re-analysed the PCR reads in MiXCR, keeping a single row per CDR3 protein. Among about 400,000 distinct CDR3 sequences listed, roughly 22% were seen once. The specimen was PBMCs from the stem cell graft donor, collected from the stem cell graft. The receptors stem from a human donor who donated a stem cell graft to a child with acute myeloid leukemia.

A few counts support this clonotype. The chain has TRBV6-5 and TRBJ1-1; D remains unclear. The V end was cut by 0 bases, the J end by 4 bases, with 6 bases between. This CDR3 has 13 residues. Germline values: CDR1 MNHEY, CDR2 SVGAGI. CDR3 DNA sequence: TGTGCCAGCAGTTACTCGTTCGGCACTGAAGCTTTCTTT. It specifies CASSYSFGTEAFF.

The sample holds a few counts of this clonotype. The V and J genes are TRBV7-2 and TRBJ1-1, with 9 nucleotides matching TRBD1. Germline V gene sequence: CDR1 SGHTA, CDR2 FQGNSA. Unmatched junction bases numbered 9, after V lost 5 bases and J lost 2 bases. CDR3 size: 16 residues. As DNA, the CDR3 is TGTGCCAGCAGCGCGTACAGGGGGCGATTCAACACTGAAGCTTTCTTT. Protein: CASSAYRGRFNTEAFF.

Only a few counts were recorded for this clonotype. This chain joins TRBV5-1 and TRBJ2-6; D call uncertain. The CDR3 consists of 16 residues. Germline V gene sequence: CDR1 SGHRS, CDR2 YFSETQ. The V and J ends lost 0 bases and 0 bases respectively, with 7 bases between them. The CDR3 bases are TGCGCCAGCAGCTTGGACCTGGACTCTGGGGCCAACGTCCTGACTTTC. Translation gives CASSLDLDSGANVLTF.

The CDR3 spells CAGLAVPLYEQYF. In DNA, the CDR3 is TGTGCCGGACTAGCGGTTCCCCTCTACGAGCAGTACTTC. The chain is built from TRBV2 and TRBJ2-7, with 10 positions matching TRBD2. With 11 bases clipped from V and 3 bases from J, the junction kept 7 bases outside the gene matches. The CDR3 has 13 amino acids. Per the germline V gene, CDR1 is SNHLY and CDR2 is FYNNEI.

This chain uses TRBV4-2 with TRBJ2-1, with 8 bases fitting TRBD2. This CDR3 is built from 17 residues. Germline lookup yields CDR1 LGHNA and CDR2 YNFKEQ. V was pared by 1 base and J by 1 base, with 6 bases of the junction left unmatched. The CDR3 is CASSQVSSGYSYNEQFF. Here the CDR3 DNA reads TGTGCCAGCAGCCAAGTATCTAGCGGGTATTCCTACAATGAGCAGTTCTTC.

The chain recombines TRBV28 with TRBJ2-1; D remains ambiguous. Trimming removed 5 bases at V and 10 bases at J, with 15 bases between. CDR1 is MDHEN, CDR2 SYDVKM, per germline. This CDR3 comprises 13 residues. CDR3 nucleotide sequence: TGTGCCAGCAGTCAGACATCCCTTGTGGAGCAGTTCTTC. This gives the protein CASSQTSLVEQFF.

The chain combines TRBV24-1 with TRBJ1-5, with 8 positions matching TRBD1. Germline V gene lookup returns CDR1 KGHDR and CDR2 SFDVKD. J lost 7 bases, V lost 9 bases, and 4 bases had no gene match. The CDR3 has 12 residues. The CDR3 DNA reads as TGTGCCACCGGACAGGGTGGACAGCCCCAGCATTTT. It codes for CATGQGGQPQHF.